The clone carrying this T cell receptor beta chain was detected only once. Original analysis: Estimates of nucleated cell counts were drawn from the amplification of reference gene primers. The data were produced by immunoSEQ multiplex PCR, yet TCRdb's version contains in-frame clones alone and is incomplete. V, J and clone size were drawn from that table, and D and trimming were deduced from the DNA. The table lists around 100,000 clones, roughly nine tenths of them singletons. The sample originates from a study of blood T cell repertoires in COVID-19. Across the study: Whether acute or convalescent, the COVID-19 samples came from the United States, Italy and Spain. PBMCs, B-cell-depleted T cells, or T cells provided the cDNA or gDNA that made up the material.

This CDR3 spans 15 amino acids. V trimming: 3 bases; J trimming: 4 bases; junction bases outside the gene matches: 8. The germline CDR1 and CDR2 sequences are LNHDA and SQIVND (reference sequence). Sequences were obtained from peripheral blood. V gene TRBV19 combines with J gene TRBJ2-7, with 8 positions matching TRBD1. The clonotype comes from a man aged 60 to 75 with COVID-19, enrolled during active disease. The CDR3 DNA follows: TGTGCCAGTAGTATTTCGTTGGACAGGGTATACGAGCAGTACTTC. Translated: CASSISLDRVYEQYF.